The clone carrying this T cell receptor (beta chain) was seen a handful of times. Using RNA template, CDR3s of TCR alpha and beta were amplified with iRepertoire arm-PCR. TCRdb used MiXCR to reprocess the multiplex PCR reads, holding one entry per CDR3 protein. The sample yields more than 300,000 distinct CDR3 sequences, around 45% seen once. The sample originates from a study of glioma-infiltrating T cells. Unmatched junction bases numbered 6, after V lost 3 bases and J lost 5 bases. Germline CDR1 and CDR2: DFQATT and SNEGSKA (reference sequence). This CDR3 is 14 amino acids long. The V gene is TRBV20-1, the J gene TRBJ2-7, with 11 bases identical to TRBD2. Sequenced: glioma tissue, nonneoplastic brain tissue, or PBMCs (not recorded which). This receptor was identified in a human donor with low-grade glioma or glioblastoma, undergoing nonglioma brain surgery, or in good health (not recorded which). CDR3 protein: CSARIAGGPNEQYF. CDR3 DNA: TGCAGTGCTAGGATAGCGGGAGGGCCCAACGAGCAGTACTTC.